This TCR beta chain was retrieved from a study of shared clonotypes between healthy human individuals. This CDR3 contains 10 residues. V was cut by 3 bases and J by 8 bases, with 4 bases left in between. CDR1 is DFQATT and CDR2 is SNEGSKA in the germline V gene (reference sequence). In the source study's methods: Filtering differed for immunoSEQ, which gave only junction sequences without quality scores. The repertoire was sequenced with immunoSEQ multiplex PCR; TCRdb's copy has only in-frame clones and lacks some. V, J and clone size are taken as reported in that table, and D and trimming were inferred from the DNA itself. The repertoire holds under 600,000 clones, with nearly 98% as singletons. Terminally differentiated effector memory CD45RA+ cells were excluded by CCR7 positive selection of CD45RO-negative cells. Donors were Caucasian adults residing in Nashville, Tennessee, USA. Concerning this clone itself: Its cognate antigen is unknown.

Study-wide results and caveats: Unshared clonotypes carried lower generation probabilities than those common to all four donors. Rarefaction revealed incomplete sorted-subset sequencing despite large depth.

The V gene is TRBV20-1, the J gene TRBJ1-4; no reliable D call. This clonotype originated in a man in his thirties or forties in good health. Sequences were obtained from naive CD8+ T cells sorted from blood. The CDR3 DNA sequence: TGCAGTGCTAGCCGAGAAAAACTGTTTTTT. This sequence encodes CSASREKLFF.